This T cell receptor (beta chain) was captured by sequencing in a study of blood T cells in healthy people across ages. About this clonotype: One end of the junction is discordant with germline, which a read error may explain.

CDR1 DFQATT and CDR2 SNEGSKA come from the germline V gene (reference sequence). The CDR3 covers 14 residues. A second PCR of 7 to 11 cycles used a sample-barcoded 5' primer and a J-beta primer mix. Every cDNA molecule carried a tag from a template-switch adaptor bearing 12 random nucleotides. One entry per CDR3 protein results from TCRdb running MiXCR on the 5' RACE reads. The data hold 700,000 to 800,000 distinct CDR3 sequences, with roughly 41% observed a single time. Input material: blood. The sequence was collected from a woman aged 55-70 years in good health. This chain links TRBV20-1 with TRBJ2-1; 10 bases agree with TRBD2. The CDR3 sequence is CGARRLAGTNEQFF. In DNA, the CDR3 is TGCGGTGCTCGCCGACTAGCGGGTACAAATGAGCAGTTCTTC.